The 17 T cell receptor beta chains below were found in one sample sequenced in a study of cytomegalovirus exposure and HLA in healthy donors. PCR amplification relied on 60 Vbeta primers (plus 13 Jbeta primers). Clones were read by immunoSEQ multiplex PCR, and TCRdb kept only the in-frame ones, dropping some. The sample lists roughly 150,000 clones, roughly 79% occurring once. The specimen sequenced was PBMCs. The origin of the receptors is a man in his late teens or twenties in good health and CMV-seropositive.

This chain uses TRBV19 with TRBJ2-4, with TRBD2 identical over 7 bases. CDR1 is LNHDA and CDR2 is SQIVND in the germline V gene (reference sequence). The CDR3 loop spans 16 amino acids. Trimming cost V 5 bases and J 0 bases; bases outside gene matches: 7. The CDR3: CASSPRGELAKNIQYF. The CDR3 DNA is TGTGCCAGTAGTCCCCGGGGGGAACTAGCCAAAAACATTCAGTACTTC.

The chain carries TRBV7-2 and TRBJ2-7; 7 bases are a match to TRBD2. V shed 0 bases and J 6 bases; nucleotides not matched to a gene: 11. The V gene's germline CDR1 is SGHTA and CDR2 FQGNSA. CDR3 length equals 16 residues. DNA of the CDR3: TGTGCCAGCAGCTTAGCGAGGGGAGCGGGACCAGGCGAGCAGTACTTC. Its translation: CASSLARGAGPGEQYF.

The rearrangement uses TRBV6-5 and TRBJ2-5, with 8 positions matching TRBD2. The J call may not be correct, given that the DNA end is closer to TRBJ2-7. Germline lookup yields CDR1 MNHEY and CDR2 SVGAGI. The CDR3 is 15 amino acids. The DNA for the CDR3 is TGTGCCAGCAGGGAGGTAGCGGGATTGCACTACGAGCAGTACTTC. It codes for CASREVAGLHYEQYF.

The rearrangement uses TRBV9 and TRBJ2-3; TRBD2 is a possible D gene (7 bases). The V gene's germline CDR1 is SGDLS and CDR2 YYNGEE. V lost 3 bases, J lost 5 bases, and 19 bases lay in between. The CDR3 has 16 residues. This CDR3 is CASSASGGAQGDTQYF. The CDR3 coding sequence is TGTGCCAGCAGCGCTAGTGGGGGGGCGCAGGGAGATACGCAGTATTTT.

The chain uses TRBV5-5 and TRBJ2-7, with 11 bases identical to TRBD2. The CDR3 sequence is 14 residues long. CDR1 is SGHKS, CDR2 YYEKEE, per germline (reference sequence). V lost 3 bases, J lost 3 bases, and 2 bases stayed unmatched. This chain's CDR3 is CASSSGLAGYEQYF. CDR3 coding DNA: TGTGCCAGCAGCTCCGGACTAGCGGGCTACGAGCAGTACTTC. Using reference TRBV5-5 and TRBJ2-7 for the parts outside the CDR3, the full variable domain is DAGVTQSPTHLIKTRGQQVTLRCSPISGHKSVSWYQQVLGQGPQFIFQYYEKEERGRGNFPDRFSARQFPNYSSELNVNALLLGDSALYLCASSSGLAGYEQYFGPGTRLTVT.

CDR3 in amino acids: CASSEWDSSGGELFF. In DNA form, the CDR3 reads TGTGCCAGCAGTGAATGGGACTCTTCTGGCGGGGAGCTGTTTTTT. V is TRBV6-1 and J is TRBJ2-2; the D gene is possibly TRBD2 (6 bases). This CDR3 has 15 residues. Germline CDR1 reads MNHNS; CDR2 reads SASEGT. With 2 bases removed from V and 7 bases from J, the gap between germline ends came to 14 bases.

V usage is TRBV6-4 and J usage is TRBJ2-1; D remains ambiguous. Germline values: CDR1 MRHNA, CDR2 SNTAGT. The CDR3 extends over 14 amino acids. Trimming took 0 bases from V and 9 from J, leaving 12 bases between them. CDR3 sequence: CASSDSSRGTEQFF. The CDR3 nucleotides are TGTGCCAGCAGTGACTCGAGTCGAGGTACTGAGCAGTTCTTC.

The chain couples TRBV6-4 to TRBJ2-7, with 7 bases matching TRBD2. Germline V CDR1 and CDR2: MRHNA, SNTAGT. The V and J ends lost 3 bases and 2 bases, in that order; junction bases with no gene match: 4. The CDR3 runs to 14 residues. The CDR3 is CASSELAGAYEQYF. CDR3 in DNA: TGTGCCAGCAGTGAGCTCGCGGGAGCCTACGAGCAGTACTTC.

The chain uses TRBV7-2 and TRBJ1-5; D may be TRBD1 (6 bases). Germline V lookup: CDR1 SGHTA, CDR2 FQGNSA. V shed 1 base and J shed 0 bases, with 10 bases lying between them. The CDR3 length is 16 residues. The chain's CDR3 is CASSLGGTLSNQPQHF. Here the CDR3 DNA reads TGTGCCAGCAGCTTAGGTGGGACACTTAGCAATCAGCCCCAGCATTTT.

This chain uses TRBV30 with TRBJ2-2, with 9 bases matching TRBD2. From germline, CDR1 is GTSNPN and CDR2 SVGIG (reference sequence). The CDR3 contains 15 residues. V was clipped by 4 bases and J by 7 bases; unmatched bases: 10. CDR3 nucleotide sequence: TGTGCCTGGAATAGCGGGAGCGAAATCGGCGGGGAGCTGTTTTTT. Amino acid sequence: CAWNSGSEIGGELFF. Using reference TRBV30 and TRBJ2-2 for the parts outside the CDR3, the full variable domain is SQTIHQWPATLVQPVGSPLSLECTVEGTSNPNLYWYRQAAGRGLQLLFYSVGIGQISSEVPQNLSASRPQDRQFILSSKKLLLSDSGFYLCAWNSGSEIGGELFFGEGSRLTVL.

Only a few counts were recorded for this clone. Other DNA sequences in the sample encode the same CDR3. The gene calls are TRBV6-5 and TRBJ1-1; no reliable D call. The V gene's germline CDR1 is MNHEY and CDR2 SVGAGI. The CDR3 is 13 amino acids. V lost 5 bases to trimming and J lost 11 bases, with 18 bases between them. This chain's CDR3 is CASSQDRRLDAFF. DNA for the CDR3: TGTGCCAGCAGTCAAGATCGCAGGTTAGACGCTTTCTTT.

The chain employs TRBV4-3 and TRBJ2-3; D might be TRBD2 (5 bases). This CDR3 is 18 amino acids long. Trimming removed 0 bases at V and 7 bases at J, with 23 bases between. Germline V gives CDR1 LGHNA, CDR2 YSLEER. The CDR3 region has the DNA TGCGCCAGCAGCCAAGACCCAGCCGGCGGACTCCGTGGAAATACGCAGTATTTT. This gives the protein CASSQDPAGGLRGNTQYF.

The CDR3 loop reads CATSGGAGNTIYF. The CDR3 DNA sequence: TGTGCCACCAGCGGCGGGGCAGGAAACACCATATATTTT. This chain joins TRBV15 and TRBJ1-3, with D perhaps matching TRBD1 (5 bases). CDR3 length: 13 residues. Trimming removed 5 bases from V and 4 bases from J, with 9 bases in between. Germline V gives CDR1 LNHNV, CDR2 YYDKDF (reference sequence).

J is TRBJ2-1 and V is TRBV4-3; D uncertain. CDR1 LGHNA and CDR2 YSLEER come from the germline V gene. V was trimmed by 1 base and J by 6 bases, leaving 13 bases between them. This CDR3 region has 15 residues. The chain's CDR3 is CASSQGPSTSNEQFF. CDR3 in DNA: TGCGCCAGCAGCCAAGGCCCGAGTACCTCCAATGAGCAGTTCTTC.

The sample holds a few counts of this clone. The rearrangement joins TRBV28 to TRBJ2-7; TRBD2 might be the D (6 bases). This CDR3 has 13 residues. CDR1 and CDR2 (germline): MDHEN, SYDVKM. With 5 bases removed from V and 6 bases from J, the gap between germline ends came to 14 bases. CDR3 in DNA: TGTGCCAGCAGTCACTCGAGGGAGGCCGAGCAGTACTTC. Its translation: CASSHSREAEQYF.

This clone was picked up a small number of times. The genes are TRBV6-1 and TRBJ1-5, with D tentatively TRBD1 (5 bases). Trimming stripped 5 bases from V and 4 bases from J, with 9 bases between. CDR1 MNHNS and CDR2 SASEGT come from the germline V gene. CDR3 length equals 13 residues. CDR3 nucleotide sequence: TGTGCCAGCAGTCCCCAGGGAAATCAGCCCCAGCATTTT. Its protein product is CASSPQGNQPQHF.

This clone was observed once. The CDR3 DNA sequence: TGTGCCAGCAGCTCATCCGCCCGGGGAGAGACTGAAGCTTTCTTT. Protein product: CASSSSARGETEAFF. This chain uses TRBV7-6 with TRBJ1-1; D is uncertain. The V end was cut by 4 bases, the J end by 5 bases, with 17 bases between. CDR1 and CDR2 from the germline V gene are SGHVS and FNYEAQ. CDR3 size: 15 residues.